The following is a T cell receptor (beta chain) sequence with its context. Its antigen is not identified. Time point defined: persistent/refractory GD, antithyroid drugs over 5 years with positive TRAb. Researchers made the TCR library from RNA that was extracted from PBMCs. As a group, patients came from one endocrinology department in Xi'an, China. The data stem from a study of regulatory T cells in long-lasting Graves disease. Whole-study context: With positive TSH receptor antibodies and over 5 years of antithyroid drugs, Graves' disease was considered persistent.

Construction of TCR beta libraries relied on iRepertoire HTBI primers and on Arm-PCR targeting CDR3 regions. MiXCR was run by TCRdb on the multiplex PCR reads, yielding one entry per CDR3 protein. Among about 660,000 distinct CDR3 sequences listed, 30% were seen once. This CDR3 spans 15 amino acids. Trimming removed 4 bases at V and 1 base at J, with 14 bases between. The germline CDR1 and CDR2 sequences are SGHRS and YFSETQ. Study results and limitations: Persistent disease showed a preference for TRBV28, TRBJ1-2 and TRBJ2-5.

This specimen consisted of peripheral blood mononuclear cells (PBMCs), obtained when the disease was refractory, from a patient treated with antithyroid drugs. J is TRBJ1-1 and V is TRBV5-1; D ambiguous. The receptor comes from a female donor with Graves disease. CDR3 DNA: TGCGCCAGCAGCCAGGCGGTGGGAGCGAACACTGAAGCTTTCTTT. Translation: CASSQAVGANTEAFF.